A single sample gave rise to the 21 T cell receptor beta chains below, sequenced in a study of T cells in tuberculosis. Sorting used thawed, overnight-rested PBMC stained with anti-CD3, a viability dye and GMM-loaded CD1B tetramer. CD1B tetramers were loaded with Rhodococcus equi-derived C32 glucose monomycolate. Profiling relied on immunoSEQ multiplex PCR, and the TCRdb table lists in-frame clones only, not all of them. In the table there are some 60,000 clones, around 81% of which are singletons. Specimen: CD1b-GMM tetramer-negative cells sorted from PBMCs. All receptors derive from an adult woman with latent tuberculosis.

Points on this clone: Relative to the germline gene, one junction end is altered; a read error may explain this. The chain is built from TRBV7-6 and TRBJ2-5, with D perhaps TRBD2 (6 bases). Germline lookup yields CDR1 SGHVS and CDR2 FNYEAQ. CDR3 length: 13 amino acids. The DNA for the CDR3 is TGTGCCAGCAGCGGTGGGGGGTGGGAGACCCGGTACTTC. Translated: CASSGGGWETRYF.

The rearrangement links TRBV2 to TRBJ1-3; D gene unclear. Germline-derived CDR1 and CDR2 are SNHLY and FYNNEI. CDR3 length: 15 residues. V lost 6 bases and J lost 0, with 12 bases in between. The chain's CDR3 is CASRPSRLSGNTIYF. Here the CDR3 DNA reads TGTGCCAGCAGGCCCAGTCGTCTCTCTGGAAACACCATATATTTT.

The chain combines TRBV20-1 with TRBJ1-3; tentatively, D is TRBD1 (5 bases). Germline V CDR1 and CDR2: DFQATT, SNEGSKA (reference sequence). V was clipped by 7 bases and J by 7 bases, with 11 bases between them. This CDR3 is 11 amino acids long. Here the CDR3 DNA reads TGCAGTGTGACAGAAAAGAACACCATATATTTT. Translation gives CSVTEKNTIYF.

The genes are TRBV6-1 and TRBJ2-7, with 10 bases fitting TRBD2. Trimming removed 5 bases from V and 3 bases from J; junction bases left unmatched: 7. The CDR3 sequence is 15 residues long. Per germline, CDR1 MNHNS and CDR2 SASEGT. CDR3 protein: CASSLLAGNGYEQYF. DNA of the CDR3: TGTGCCAGCAGTTTACTAGCGGGAAATGGCTACGAGCAGTACTTC.

The CDR3 DNA is TGTGCCAGCAGTGGGGACAGCTATAATTCACCCCTCCACTTT. It encodes CASSGDSYNSPLHF. The J gene is TRBJ1-6, the V gene TRBV6-4; 7 nucleotides agree with TRBD1. Germline V gene lookup returns CDR1 MRHNA and CDR2 SNTAGT. This CDR3 region has 14 residues. V trimming: 4 bases; J trimming: 3 bases; junction bases outside the gene matches: 0.

CDR3 region: CASAGGSPRYEQYF. CDR3 DNA sequence: TGTGCCAGCGCGGGGGGTTCTCCTCGCTACGAGCAGTACTTC. The chain has TRBV2 and TRBJ2-7, with 8 bases identical to TRBD2. This CDR3 has 14 residues. The J segment lost 3 bases and the V segment lost 8 bases, leaving 9 bases of the junction unmatched. Germline V gives CDR1 SNHLY, CDR2 FYNNEI.

J is TRBJ2-1 and V is TRBV6-6, with 11 bases fitting TRBD2. Germline V gives CDR1 MNHNY, CDR2 SVGAGI (reference sequence). The length of the CDR3 is 15 residues. V dropped 0 bases and J dropped 12; count of bases not matched to a gene: 7. CDR3 region: CASSYSVAGGPGQFF. The CDR3 bases are TGTGCCAGCAGTTACTCGGTAGCGGGGGGGCCAGGGCAGTTCTTC.

The V gene is TRBV5-1, the J gene TRBJ2-3; 8 bases align to TRBD1. Germline assignment: CDR1 SGHRS and CDR2 YFSETQ. J was trimmed by 1 base and V by 5 bases; bases with no gene match: 12. The CDR3 runs 17 residues. The CDR3 DNA reads as TGCGCCAGCAGATACAACCCCGGACAGGGAGGCACAGATACGCAGTATTTT. Residues: CASRYNPGQGGTDTQYF.

The gene calls are TRBV15 and TRBJ2-2; 7 positions agree with TRBD1. The CDR3 runs 17 residues. Germline V gene sequence: CDR1 LNHNV, CDR2 YYDKDF (reference sequence). J lost 2 bases, V lost 5 bases, and 11 bases had no gene match. Here the CDR3 reads CATSFKSGGINTGELFF. The DNA for the CDR3 is TGTGCCACCAGCTTTAAGTCAGGGGGAATAAACACCGGGGAGCTGTTTTTT.

The chain carries TRBV2 and TRBJ2-3, with 8 bases identical to TRBD2. Germline V gene data show CDR1 as SNHLY and CDR2 as FYNNEI. V shed 6 bases, J shed 6 bases, and the junction held 8 bases outside the gene matches. The CDR3 extends over 14 amino acids. CDR3 region: CASSALAGGDTQYF. The CDR3 DNA sequence: TGTGCCAGCAGCGCTCTAGCGGGTGGGGATACGCAGTATTTT.

V is TRBV9 and J is TRBJ1-4; 8 nucleotides match TRBD1. The J segment lost 5 bases and the V segment lost 4 bases, leaving 10 bases of the junction unmatched. From germline, CDR1 is SGDLS and CDR2 YYNGEE. The length of the CDR3 is 16 residues. The CDR3 loop reads CASSRTGGQENEKLFF. Written as DNA, the CDR3 is TGTGCCAGCAGCCGAACAGGGGGGCAGGAAAATGAAAAACTGTTTTTT.

The CDR3 DNA follows: TGTGCCAGCAGCTTGACCCGGACTGGTAGTTACAATGAGCAGTTCTTC. It codes for CASSLTRTGSYNEQFF. V is TRBV7-8 and J is TRBJ2-1, with D possibly being TRBD2 (5 bases). From germline, CDR1 is SGHVS and CDR2 FQNEAQ. This CDR3 contains 16 residues. Trimming removed 3 bases from V and 4 bases from J, with 16 bases in between. Using reference TRBV7-8 and TRBJ2-1 for the parts outside the CDR3, the full variable domain is GAGVSQSPRYKVAKRGQDVALRCDPISGHVSLFWYQQALGQGPEFLTYFQNEAQLDKSGLPSDRFFAERPEGSVSTLKIQRTQQEDSAVYLCASSLTRTGSYNEQFFGPGTRLTVL.

This clone occurred a few times. The genes are TRBV6-5 and TRBJ2-3; TRBD2 agrees at 7 bases. This CDR3 has 14 amino acids. After removal of 5 bases from V and 0 bases from J, the junction contained 2 bases not matched to a gene. The germline CDR1 and CDR2 sequences are MNHEY and SVGAGI. The CDR3 here is CASSGGGSTDTQYF. The CDR3 bases are TGTGCCAGCAGTGGCGGGGGTAGCACAGATACGCAGTATTTT.

The chain joins TRBV27 to TRBJ1-5; no clear D. There are 11 residues in the CDR3. From germline, CDR1 is MNHEY and CDR2 SMNVEV (reference sequence). CDR3: CGQASNQPQHF. The CDR3 region has the DNA TGTGGACAAGCTAGCAATCAGCCCCAGCATTTT.

J is TRBJ1-6 and V is TRBV7-9, with 7 bases matching TRBD1. Looked up from germline, CDR1 is SEHNR and CDR2 is FQNEAQ (reference sequence). This CDR3 has 14 residues. V was pared by 5 bases and J by 10 bases, with 8 bases of the junction left unmatched. CDR3 coding DNA: TGTGCCAGCAGCCCCAACAGGGGTGGATCACCCCTCCACTTT. Translated: CASSPNRGGSPLHF.

This clone has just a few counts. V is TRBV7-8 and J is TRBJ2-7; tentatively, D is TRBD2 (6 bases). The CDR3 sequence is 12 residues long. V shed 8 bases and J shed 7 bases, with 15 bases lying between them. CDR1 is SGHVS, CDR2 FQNEAQ, per germline. Written as DNA, the CDR3 is TGTGCCAGCGGCCGGACCGCGGGGGAGCAGTACTTC. Encoded protein: CASGRTAGEQYF.

The DNA of the CDR3 is TGTGCCTGGAGTTCCACAGGGTCGTCCGGCTACACCTTC. Translating it yields CAWSSTGSSGYTF. The J gene is TRBJ1-2, the V gene TRBV30, with D maybe TRBD1 (6 bases). V was shortened by 2 bases and J by 8 bases, with 15 bases between the two germline ends. CDR1 is GTSNPN and CDR2 is SVGIG in the germline V gene (reference sequence). The CDR3 consists of 13 residues.

The J gene is TRBJ2-7, the V gene TRBV28, with 9 bases identical to TRBD2. Trimming took 5 bases from V and 4 from J; bases not matched to a gene: 15. Germline CDR1 reads MDHEN; CDR2 reads SYDVKM. The CDR3 sequence is 17 residues long. The CDR3 DNA reads TGTGCCAGCAGTACGGCGCGGCCTGGACTAGCGCGTTACGAGCAGTACTTC. It encodes CASSTARPGLARYEQYF.

The V gene is TRBV7-3, the J gene TRBJ2-3, with D possibly matching TRBD1 (5 bases). This CDR3 has 15 residues. V was cut by 3 bases and J by 2 bases, with 12 bases left in between. CDR1 is SGHTA, CDR2 FQGTGA, per germline. The CDR3 nucleotides are TGTGCCAGCAGCTTCAGGGCAGGCCCCACAGATACGCAGTATTTT. It translates to CASSFRAGPTDTQYF.

The chain uses TRBV2 and TRBJ2-1, with TRBD1 identical over 10 bases. Germline CDR1 reads SNHLY; CDR2 reads FYNNEI. The CDR3 contains 15 residues. V gave up 6 bases and J gave up 7 bases; unmatched junction bases: 9. Here the CDR3 reads CASRADRGRVNEQFF. In nucleotides, the CDR3 is TGTGCCAGCAGAGCCGACAGGGGGCGAGTTAATGAGCAGTTCTTC.

The chain combines TRBV15 with TRBJ1-1; a possible D gene is TRBD1 (5 bases). CDR1 LNHNV and CDR2 YYDKDF come from the germline V gene (reference sequence). The CDR3 loop spans 13 amino acids. Trimming left V 8 bases short and J 5 bases short, with 15 bases between. The CDR3 nucleotides read TGTGCCACCGAGCTGTCTCCAGGGACTGAAGCTTTCTTT. The encoded protein is CATELSPGTEAFF.